Shown below are 16 T cell receptor beta chains from a single sample sequenced in a study of cytomegalovirus exposure and HLA in healthy donors (dated by TCRdb to 2015 to 2018). The library was made by the immunoSEQ multiplex PCR assay. The multiplex PCR relied on a mix of 60 forward primers for TCR Vbeta segments and 13 reverse primers for TCR Jbeta segments. This immuneACCESS table, as held by TCRdb, lists in-frame sequences with V and J called but not all clones. Of the missing ones, under half trace to an unresolved V gene in checked studies; the others have no known cause. Across this sample there are roughly 160,000 clones, with almost 80% seen only once. The ten biggest clones cover roughly 1.2% of the sample. The sequenced sample was PBMCs. The receptors derive from a woman between 50 and 59 years old in good health and CMV-seronegative.

This chain connects TRBV10-3 to TRBJ2-1; TRBD2 agrees at 8 bases. CDR1 is ENHRY and CDR2 is SYGVKD in the germline V gene. The length of the CDR3 is 15 residues. V trimming: 7 bases; J trimming: 8 bases; junction bases outside the gene matches: 13. The CDR3 sequence: CAITRDGGVSDEQFF. Written as DNA, the CDR3 is TGTGCCATCACCCGGGACGGGGGGGTTTCCGATGAGCAGTTCTTC.

The chain links TRBV6-6 to TRBJ1-6; TRBD1 might be the D (5 bases). V shed 7 bases and J shed 7 bases, with 14 bases lying between them. CDR3 size: 14 residues. CDR1 and CDR2 from the germline V gene are MNHNY and SVGAGI (reference sequence). The CDR3 DNA reads as TGTGCCAGCAATCATCAGAACAGGAATTCACCCCTCCACTTT. The encoded protein is CASNHQNRNSPLHF.

The table lists this clone with a few counts. The chain is built from TRBV5-1 and TRBJ1-2; 7 nucleotides line up with TRBD1. Germline loops: CDR1 SGHRS, CDR2 YFSETQ. J was trimmed by 8 bases and V by 4 bases; bases with no gene match: 11. There are 14 residues in the CDR3. The CDR3 region is CASSNQGGQEGYTF. CDR3 DNA sequence: TGCGCCAGCAGCAACCAAGGGGGCCAAGAGGGCTACACCTTC. The complete variable domain, with remaining parts taken from reference TRBV5-1 and TRBJ1-2, reads KAGVTQTPRYLIKTRGQQVTLSCSPISGHRSVSWYQQTPGQGLQFLFEYFSETQRNKGNFPGRFSGRQFSNSRSEMNVSTLELGDSALYLCASSNQGGQEGYTFGSGTRLTVV.

This chain joins TRBV5-1 and TRBJ2-5; the D is unclear. CDR1 is SGHRS, CDR2 YFSETQ, per germline. This CDR3 region has 12 residues. V was cut by 2 bases and J by 4 bases, with 6 bases left in between. The CDR3 nucleotides read TGCGCCAGCAGCTTCCTCGGAGAGACCCAGTACTTC. Its protein product is CASSFLGETQYF.

The V and J genes are TRBV6-1 and TRBJ1-4, with D perhaps matching TRBD1 (6 bases). The CDR3 has 16 amino acids. V gave up 2 bases and J gave up 0 bases, with 10 bases separating them. CDR1 is MNHNS, CDR2 SASEGT, per germline. Written as DNA, the CDR3 is TGTGCCAGCAGTGAAATAGGGGGAGCAACTAATGAAAAACTGTTTTTT. Protein sequence: CASSEIGGATNEKLFF.

This clone was observed a handful of times. This sequence joins TRBV10-1 and TRBJ2-7; 7 positions agree with TRBD2. The CDR3 covers 17 residues. V gave up 2 bases and J gave up 2 bases; unmatched junction bases: 12. Germline V CDR1 and CDR2: WNHNN, SYGVQD (reference sequence). The CDR3 is CASSEIGTKRQTYEQYF. The CDR3 DNA sequence: TGCGCCAGCAGTGAGATAGGGACTAAGAGGCAGACCTACGAGCAGTACTTC.

The V and J genes are TRBV28 and TRBJ2-1, with D possibly being TRBD2 (5 bases). CDR1 MDHEN and CDR2 SYDVKM come from the germline V gene. Trimming took off 4 bases at V and 3 bases at J, with 16 bases between the two ends. CDR3 length: 16 amino acids. This CDR3 is CASSSLAISNYNEQFF. The CDR3 DNA reads TGTGCCAGCAGTTCTTTAGCGATCTCAAACTACAATGAGCAGTTCTTC.

CDR3 amino acids: CASSDFYAGAKNIQYF. CDR3 nucleotides: TGTGCCAGCAGTGATTTTTACGCGGGAGCCAAAAACATTCAGTACTTC. The chain recombines TRBV2 with TRBJ2-4, with D maybe TRBD2 (5 bases). CDR1 is SNHLY, CDR2 FYNNEI, per germline. Between the trimmed V and J ends, which lost 3 bases and 0 bases, there was a span of 12 bases. The CDR3 is made up of 16 amino acids.

This clone appeared a single time. V usage is TRBV19 and J usage is TRBJ2-5; 7 bases line up with TRBD2. The CDR3 length is 14 residues. Germline CDR1 and CDR2: LNHDA and SQIVND (reference sequence). V shed 6 bases, J shed 4 bases, and the junction held 8 bases outside the gene matches. The DNA for the CDR3 is TGTGCCAGTAGAAGGCGCGGGAGTGCAGAGACCCAGTACTTC. It is translated as CASRRRGSAETQYF.

The chain carries TRBV7-9 and TRBJ2-7; D gene unclear. V gave up 3 bases and J gave up 0 bases, with 9 bases separating them. Germline V lookup: CDR1 SEHNR, CDR2 FQNEAQ (reference sequence). This CDR3 is 14 amino acids long. CDR3 region: CASSLVGGSYEQYF. The DNA for the CDR3 is TGTGCCAGCAGCTTGGTCGGCGGCTCCTACGAGCAGTACTTC.

The gene calls are TRBV6-5 and TRBJ2-3; 8 nucleotides line up with TRBD2. Germline values: CDR1 MNHEY, CDR2 SVGAGI. V lost 6 bases and J lost 6; bases outside the gene matches: 8. The CDR3 is 14 amino acids. In DNA form, the CDR3 reads TGTGCCAGCAGCCGCGGGGGGTGGGGGGATACGCAGTATTTT. This translates into CASSRGGWGDTQYF.

Here the CDR3 reads CASSDGQSTDTQYF. The CDR3 region has the DNA TGTGCCAGCAGTGACGGGCAGTCCACAGATACGCAGTATTTT. This sequence joins TRBV6-4 and TRBJ2-3, with D unresolved. The V end was cut by 2 bases, the J end by 2 bases, with 8 bases between. This CDR3 is 14 amino acids long. CDR1 MRHNA and CDR2 SNTAGT come from the germline V gene.

The J gene is TRBJ2-7, the V gene TRBV4-1, with 8 bases that match TRBD1. Looked up from germline, CDR1 is MGHRA and CDR2 is YSYEKL. V dropped 2 bases and J dropped 6; count of bases not matched to a gene: 12. This CDR3 is 16 amino acids long. CDR3 region: CASSQYWGQDVSEQYF. In nucleotides, the CDR3 is TGCGCCAGCAGCCAATATTGGGGACAGGACGTATCCGAGCAGTACTTC.

This rearrangement joins TRBV6-4 to TRBJ1-5, with D unclear. From germline, CDR1 is MRHNA and CDR2 SNTAGT. The V end was cut by 3 bases, the J end by 4 bases, with 7 bases between. This CDR3 has 13 amino acids. The CDR3 sequence is CASSERVNQPQHF. The CDR3 DNA is TGTGCCAGCAGTGAACGGGTAAATCAGCCCCAGCATTTT.

The chain employs TRBV7-2 and TRBJ2-1; TRBD1 matches at 11 bases. CDR1 is SGHTA, CDR2 FQGNSA, per germline. The CDR3 runs 16 residues. J lost 4 bases, V lost 3 bases, and 5 bases had no gene match. CDR3 protein: CASSFTGTGGYNEQFF. CDR3 in DNA: TGTGCCAGCAGCTTTACCGGGACAGGGGGGTACAATGAGCAGTTCTTC.

The chain carries TRBV28 and TRBJ2-7, with 8 bases identical to TRBD1. The V gene's germline CDR1 is MDHEN and CDR2 SYDVKM. With 4 bases clipped from V and 6 bases from J, the junction kept 2 bases outside the gene matches. This CDR3 is 12 amino acids long. The chain's CDR3 is CASSYTGGEQYF. The CDR3 coding sequence is TGTGCCAGCAGTTACACAGGGGGCGAGCAGTACTTC.